These 22 T cell receptor beta chains were all obtained from the same sample, sequenced in a study of blood T cell repertoires in COVID-19. Generated by immunoSEQ multiplex PCR, the TCRdb table keeps only in-frame clones and is missing some. The sample has around 36,000 clones; approximately 78% are singletons. The sample was peripheral blood. The receptors derive from a man older than 75 with active or convalescent COVID-19.

This clone was counted between two and nine times. The rearrangement uses TRBV7-9 and TRBJ2-3, with 11 bases lining up with TRBD1. V was clipped by 3 bases and J by 2 bases; unmatched bases: 10. The CDR3 covers 18 residues. Germline CDR1 reads SEHNR; CDR2 reads FQNEAQ (reference sequence). CDR3 in DNA: TGTGCCAGCAGCTTGGACAGGGGGCGCCTCCACGACACAGATACGCAGTATTTT. This codes for CASSLDRGRLHDTDTQYF.

This chain links TRBV27 with TRBJ1-1; tentatively, D is TRBD1 (5 bases). The CDR3 sequence is 14 residues long. Trimming shortened V by 5 bases and J by 0 bases, and 10 bases separated the two germline ends. The germline gives CDR1 MNHEY, CDR2 SMNVEV (reference sequence). CDR3 sequence: CASSRGLMNTEAFF. As DNA, the CDR3 is TGTGCCAGCAGTAGGGGCCTCATGAACACTGAAGCTTTCTTT.

This chain connects TRBV27 to TRBJ2-3; D unclear. The germline CDR1 and CDR2 sequences are MNHEY and SMNVEV (reference sequence). This CDR3 comprises 16 residues. The V and J ends lost 6 bases and 0 bases respectively, with 16 bases between them. The CDR3 loop is CASSVLPITSTDTQYF. The CDR3 bases are TGTGCCAGCAGCGTACTGCCTATTACTAGCACAGATACGCAGTATTTT.

The chain uses TRBV14 and TRBJ1-1; perhaps TRBD1 as D (6 bases). This CDR3 has 13 residues. V lost 3 bases to trimming and J lost 8 bases, with 13 bases between them. Germline V gene data show CDR1 as SGHDN and CDR2 as FVKESK. The CDR3 here is CASSQGVGTEAFF. The CDR3 DNA reads as TGTGCCAGCAGCCAGGGTGTCGGGACAGAAGCTTTCTTT.

The table lists this clone with a few counts. The rearrangement joins TRBV5-8 to TRBJ2-2; D is perhaps TRBD1 (5 bases). CDR1 SGHTS and CDR2 YDEGEE come from the germline V gene. This CDR3 spans 15 amino acids. Trimming left V 2 bases short and J 2 bases short, with 10 bases between. CDR3 DNA: TGTGCCAGCAGCTTTTGGGGCGGTAACACCGGGGAGCTGTTTTTT. Protein product: CASSFWGGNTGELFF. Combining the CDR3 with reference TRBV5-8 and TRBJ2-2 gives the whole variable domain EAGVTQSPTHLIKTRGQQATLRCSPISGHTSVYWYQQALGLGLQFLLWYDEGEERNRGNFPPRFSGRQFPNYSSELNVNALELEDSALYLCASSFWGGNTGELFFGEGSRLTVL.

V usage is TRBV18 and J usage is TRBJ1-5, with a weak D call TRBD1 (5 bases). In germline, CDR1 is KGHSH, CDR2 LQKENI. The CDR3 is 15 amino acids. The V gene lost 3 bases and the J gene lost 0 bases, with 9 bases spanning the gap. CDR3 protein: CASSPFGASNQPQHF. The CDR3 bases are TGTGCCAGCTCACCTTTTGGGGCTAGCAATCAGCCCCAGCATTTT.

The rearrangement joins TRBV5-1 to TRBJ2-5, with TRBD2 matching over 9 bases. This CDR3 has 14 amino acids. After removal of 4 bases from V and 5 bases from J, the junction contained 6 bases not matched to a gene. Germline V gives CDR1 SGHRS, CDR2 YFSETQ. The CDR3: CASSPSGRRETQYF. For the CDR3, the DNA is TGCGCCAGCAGCCCAAGCGGGAGGAGGGAGACCCAGTACTTC.

The J gene is TRBJ1-5, the V gene TRBV7-8; 7 nucleotides line up with TRBD1. Germline loops: CDR1 SGHVS, CDR2 FQNEAQ. The CDR3 is 16 residues long. J was trimmed by 4 bases and V by 5 bases; bases with no gene match: 11. CDR3 sequence reads: CASSQGGSGINQPQHF. DNA of the CDR3: TGTGCCAGCAGCCAGGGGGGGTCAGGGATAAATCAGCCCCAGCATTTT.

CDR3 sequence: CASSQDYQGIDNEQFF. The DNA of the CDR3 is TGCGCCAGCAGCCAAGATTACCAGGGTATTGACAATGAGCAGTTCTTC. The genes are TRBV4-3 and TRBJ2-1, with D perhaps TRBD1 (5 bases). The CDR3 covers 16 residues. Germline CDR1 and CDR2: LGHNA and YSLEER. Between the trimmed V and J ends, which lost 0 bases and 5 bases, there was a span of 14 bases.

This clone occurred a few times. The V gene is TRBV7-2, the J gene TRBJ1-2; TRBD1 agrees at 10 bases. CDR1 is SGHTA, CDR2 FQGNSA, per germline. This CDR3 comprises 14 residues. Trimming removed 5 bases from V and 1 base from J; junction bases left unmatched: 1. CDR3 in amino acids: CASSRDRGNYGYTF. The DNA of the CDR3 is TGTGCCAGCAGCCGGGACAGGGGTAACTATGGCTACACCTTC. The variable domain in full, completed from reference TRBV7-2 and TRBJ1-2, reads GAGVSQSPSNKVTEKGKDVELRCDPISGHTALYWYRQSLGQGLEFLIYFQGNSAPDKSGLPSDRFSAERTGGSVSTLTIQRTQQEDSAVYLCASSRDRGNYGYTFGSGTRLTVV.

This sequence joins TRBV12-3 or TRBV12-4 and TRBJ2-7; D may be TRBD2 (6 bases). The CDR3 is made up of 13 amino acids. The germline V and J ends were trimmed by 5 bases and 5 bases, with 13 bases remaining between them. The CDR3 region is CASSGTSFHEQYF. Written as DNA, the CDR3 is TGTGCCAGCAGTGGAACTAGCTTCCACGAGCAGTACTTC.

This clone occurred once. This chain connects TRBV7-2 to TRBJ2-5; possible D gene TRBD2, 5 bases. The CDR3 extends over 13 amino acids. V gave up 5 bases and J gave up 1 base, with 8 bases separating them. Germline V gene lookup returns CDR1 SGHTA and CDR2 FQGNSA. CDR3: CASSGGPQETQYF. CDR3 DNA sequence: TGTGCCAGCAGCGGCGGGCCCCAAGAGACCCAGTACTTC.

The J gene is TRBJ1-6, the V gene TRBV15; D possibly corresponds to TRBD1 (5 bases). Germline V gene lookup returns CDR1 LNHNV and CDR2 YYDKDF (reference sequence). CDR3 length equals 14 residues. V was cut by 4 bases and J by 7 bases, with 11 bases left in between. The CDR3 spells CATSIGTVNSPLHF. The DNA of the CDR3 is TGTGCCACCAGCATCGGGACTGTCAATTCACCCCTCCACTTT. Full variable domain (remainder filled in from reference TRBV15 and TRBJ1-6): DAMVIQNPRYQVTQFGKPVTLSCSQTLNHNVMYWYQQKSSQAPKLLFHYYDKDFNNEADTPDNFQSRRPNTSFCFLDIRSPGLGDTAMYLCATSIGTVNSPLHFGNGTRLTVT.

V usage is TRBV6-2 or TRBV6-3 and J usage is TRBJ2-1; 10 bases align to TRBD2. The CDR3 loop spans 15 amino acids. V shed 1 base and J 4 bases; nucleotides not matched to a gene: 1. CDR1 is MNHEY and CDR2 is SVGEGT in the germline V gene. The CDR3 DNA is TGTGCCAGCAGTTACTTAGCGGGAGGTTACAATGAGCAGTTCTTC. The encoded protein is CASSYLAGGYNEQFF.

CDR3 loop: CASSRASGRAYEQYF. The CDR3 DNA is TGTGCCAGCAGCCGTGCGTCGGGCAGGGCCTACGAGCAGTACTTC. V gene TRBV5-8 combines with J gene TRBJ2-7; maybe TRBD1 (5 bases). The CDR3 runs to 15 residues. Germline V gene data show CDR1 as SGHTS and CDR2 as YDEGEE. V shed 4 bases and J shed 2 bases, with 16 bases lying between them.

The V and J genes are TRBV3-1 (or the pseudogene TRBV3-2) and TRBJ1-1; D gene uncertain. There are 16 residues in the CDR3. Germline V gene data show CDR1 as LGHDT and CDR2 as YNNKEL (reference sequence). V shed 0 bases and J shed 1 base, with 12 bases lying between them. Here the CDR3 DNA reads TGTGCCAGCAGCCAAGATCCGTTGGGCTGGAACACTGAAGCTTTCTTT. It is translated as CASSQDPLGWNTEAFF.

This chain joins TRBV5-1 and TRBJ2-1, with D uncertain. V gave up 0 bases and J gave up 3 bases, with 4 bases separating them. There are 13 residues in the CDR3. CDR1 and CDR2 from the germline V gene are SGHRS and YFSETQ. The CDR3, as DNA: TGCGCCAGCAGCTTGGACAGCTACAATGAGCAGTTCTTC. It is translated as CASSLDSYNEQFF.

V usage is TRBV6-5 and J usage is TRBJ2-1; 14 positions match TRBD2. Germline CDR1 and CDR2: MNHEY and SVGAGI. V was clipped by 8 bases and J by 12 bases; unmatched bases: 6. The CDR3 extends over 13 amino acids. The CDR3 nucleotides are TGTGCCAGCGGGACTAGCGGGAGTTTGGGGCAGTTCTTC. It yields the protein CASGTSGSLGQFF.

This clone rates as medium-sized (0.01 to 0.1%). V gene TRBV5-5 combines with J gene TRBJ1-1; D possibly corresponds to TRBD1 (6 bases). Trimming pared 0 bases from V and 4 bases from J, leaving 13 bases between. The CDR3 runs to 15 residues. The V gene's germline CDR1 is SGHKS and CDR2 YYEKEE (reference sequence). CDR3 sequence (DNA): TGTGCCAGCAGCTTGGTGCAGGGGTTCGGCACTGAAGCTTTCTTT. Translated: CASSLVQGFGTEAFF.

Here the CDR3 DNA reads TGTGCCAGTAGTCCCGGTCCAGGCTCAAATCAGCCCCAGCATTTT. This gives the protein CASSPGPGSNQPQHF. V gene TRBV19 combines with J gene TRBJ1-5; D gene ambiguous. The CDR3 sequence is 15 residues long. CDR1 and CDR2 from the germline V gene are LNHDA and SQIVND (reference sequence). The germline V and J ends were trimmed by 5 bases and 4 bases, with 15 bases remaining between them.

This chain joins TRBV28 and TRBJ2-7; D unresolved. CDR3 size: 13 residues. Trimming removed 6 bases from V and 0 bases from J, with 9 bases in between. Germline assignment: CDR1 MDHEN and CDR2 SYDVKM. The DNA for the CDR3 is TGTGCCAGCAGCCCCCTGGCCTCCTACGAGCAGTACTTC. Translation gives CASSPLASYEQYF.

The chain combines TRBV18 with TRBJ1-2, with 7 bases that match TRBD1. This CDR3 comprises 15 residues. J was trimmed by 6 bases and V by 3 bases; bases with no gene match: 10. CDR1 and CDR2 from the germline V gene are KGHSH and LQKENI. CDR3 region: CASSPTTKDRDGYTF. CDR3 in DNA: TGTGCCAGCTCACCCACCACCAAAGACAGGGATGGCTACACCTTC. Drawing the rest from reference TRBV18 and TRBJ1-2, the complete variable domain is NAGVMQNPRHLVRRRGQEARLRCSPMKGHSHVYWYRQLPEEGLKFMVYLQKENIIDESGMPKERFSAEFPKEGPSILRIQQVVRGDSAAYFCASSPTTKDRDGYTFGSGTRLTVV.